The 22 T cell receptor beta chains reported below all come from one sample, sequenced in a study of blood T cell repertoires in COVID-19 (dated by TCRdb to 2020 to 2022). Library generation was performed with the immunoSEQ multiplex PCR assay. The clones in this table, taken by TCRdb from immuneACCESS, are in-frame only. Not every clone is retained; where verified, under half of the shortfall comes from an unresolved V gene, and the cause of the rest is unknown. The sample table lists over 250,000 clones, about 85% of them with a count of one. The ten largest make up about an eighth of the sample. The sample comprised peripheral blood. The receptors shown here come from a human donor in a cohort sampled during active COVID-19.

The rearrangement joins TRBV6-5 to TRBJ2-7, with 8 bases fitting TRBD2. CDR3 length: 12 amino acids. V trimming: 7 bases; J trimming: 6 bases; junction bases outside the gene matches: 5. Germline lookup yields CDR1 MNHEY and CDR2 SVGAGI. CDR3 DNA sequence: TGTGCCAGCACCCTGGCGGGGGGCGAGCAGTACTTC. Translating it yields CASTLAGGEQYF.

This sequence joins TRBV30 and TRBJ2-7; TRBD2 agrees at 7 bases. CDR1 is GTSNPN and CDR2 is SVGIG in the germline V gene (reference sequence). V lost 5 bases, J lost 2 bases, and 9 bases stayed unmatched. CDR3 length equals 14 residues. The CDR3 DNA reads as TGTGCCTGGGCCCGGGGGACTACCCCCTACGAGCAGTACTTC. Translation: CAWARGTTPYEQYF.

This clone was counted a few times. This chain joins TRBV6-5 and TRBJ1-4; D might be TRBD1 (5 bases). The V end lost 6 bases, the J end lost 10 bases, and 18 bases lay between the germline ends. The CDR3 consists of 14 residues. Per the germline V gene, CDR1 is MNHEY and CDR2 is SVGAGI. The CDR3 protein is CASRLRMETGKLFF. CDR3 bases: TGTGCCAGCAGGCTGAGGATGGAAACAGGAAAACTGTTTTTT.

This clone was recorded a few times. V is TRBV2 and J is TRBJ2-1, with TRBD2 matching 11 bases. Germline trimming cut 7 bases from V and 7 bases from J; bases unmatched to any gene: 12. CDR1 and CDR2 (germline): SNHLY, FYNNEI. The CDR3 covers 16 residues. CDR3 residues: CASTNLGTSGANEQFF. CDR3 bases: TGTGCCAGCACCAACCTGGGGACTAGCGGAGCTAATGAGCAGTTCTTC.

The chain is built from TRBV6-5 and TRBJ2-1, with 8 bases that match TRBD2. Germline V gene lookup returns CDR1 MNHEY and CDR2 SVGAGI. Germline trimming cut 6 bases from V and 2 bases from J; bases unmatched to any gene: 3. The CDR3 runs to 14 residues. The CDR3 loop reads CASSLSGTYNEQFF. In nucleotides, the CDR3 is TGTGCCAGCAGCCTTAGCGGGACCTACAATGAGCAGTTCTTC.

This chain's CDR3 is CASSSGTSGNNEQFF. The CDR3 nucleotides are TGTGCCAGCAGTTCTGGGACTAGCGGAAACAATGAGCAGTTCTTC. This chain connects TRBV27 to TRBJ2-1; 11 bases fit TRBD2. Germline V gene lookup returns CDR1 MNHEY and CDR2 SMNVEV (reference sequence). The J segment lost 5 bases and the V segment lost 4 bases, leaving 4 bases of the junction unmatched. The CDR3 length is 15 residues.

This clone was found once. This chain joins TRBV28 and TRBJ2-7; 8 nucleotides align to TRBD2. The CDR3 loop spans 15 amino acids. With V trimmed by 6 bases and J by 3 bases, 10 bases remained unmatched. In germline, CDR1 is MDHEN, CDR2 SYDVKM. CDR3 coding DNA: TGTGCCAGCAGCCAGACTAGCGCAGGGCGCTACGAGCAGTACTTC. It codes for CASSQTSAGRYEQYF.

CDR3 coding DNA: TGCGCCAGCAGCTGGGGGACTAGCGGGAGTCCCCGCACAGATACGCAGTATTTT. Translated: CASSWGTSGSPRTDTQYF. The gene calls are TRBV5-1 and TRBJ2-3; TRBD2 matches at 14 bases. With 3 bases clipped from V and 1 base from J, the junction kept 7 bases outside the gene matches. This CDR3 contains 18 residues. Germline CDR1 SGHRS, CDR2 YFSETQ.

The chain links TRBV27 to TRBJ2-7; 8 bases fit TRBD1. This CDR3 is 13 amino acids long. The germline V gene has CDR1 MNHEY and CDR2 SMNVEV (reference sequence). V shed 10 bases, J shed 0 bases, and the junction held 5 bases outside the gene matches. The CDR3 region has the DNA TGTGCCACCGCCGGGACAGGCTCCTACGAGCAGTACTTC. This translates into CATAGTGSYEQYF.

This clone was detected only once. The chain uses TRBV12-5 and TRBJ2-3; TRBD2 aligns across 8 bases. Germline loops: CDR1 LGHNT, CDR2 FRNRAP. The CDR3 covers 14 residues. The V and J ends lost 7 bases and 5 bases, in that order; junction bases with no gene match: 8. Here the CDR3 reads CASALGLAGDTQYF. The CDR3 bases are TGTGCTAGTGCCCTGGGGCTAGCGGGAGATACGCAGTATTTT.

The chain joins TRBV2 to TRBJ1-6; maybe TRBD1 (5 bases). V lost 5 bases and J 5 bases, leaving 10 bases between the germline ends. The CDR3 spans 14 residues. CDR1 SNHLY and CDR2 FYNNEI come from the germline V gene. The CDR3 loop reads CASSSDSDNSPLHF. The CDR3 region has the DNA TGTGCCAGCAGTTCCGACAGCGATAATTCACCCCTCCACTTT.

The J gene is TRBJ1-4, the V gene TRBV7-9; D may be TRBD1 (6 bases). V was shortened by 4 bases and J by 12 bases, with 12 bases between the two germline ends. The V gene's germline CDR1 is SEHNR and CDR2 FQNEAQ (reference sequence). CDR3 length equals 12 residues. The CDR3 region has the DNA TGTGCCAGCAGCTCAGGACAGTATCAACTGTTTTTT. Its protein product is CASSSGQYQLFF.

The chain uses TRBV30 and TRBJ1-1, with 8 bases identical to TRBD1. The V and J ends lost 8 bases and 11 bases, in that order; junction bases with no gene match: 13. The CDR3 totals 12 residues. Germline-derived CDR1 and CDR2 are GTSNPN and SVGIG (reference sequence). Here the CDR3 DNA reads TGTGCCAGCACAGGGGGTCCGCCGAGGGCTTTCTTT. Encoded protein: CASTGGPPRAFF.

The gene calls are TRBV6-5 and TRBJ2-3; no definite D call. Germline CDR1 and CDR2: MNHEY and SVGAGI. This CDR3 comprises 14 residues. Trimming pared 1 base from V and 0 bases from J, leaving 5 bases between. CDR3 nucleotides: TGTGCCAGCAGTTACTTCGGGAGCACAGATACGCAGTATTTT. Translation: CASSYFGSTDTQYF.

CDR3: CASSEGTTSWNNEQFF. Here the CDR3 DNA reads TGTGCCAGCAGTGAAGGGACAACAAGTTGGAACAATGAGCAGTTCTTC. The chain links TRBV25-1 to TRBJ2-1; a weak D match, TRBD1 (6 bases). V dropped 2 bases and J dropped 5 bases, with 16 bases sitting between them. This CDR3 comprises 16 residues. Germline CDR1 reads MGHDK; CDR2 reads SYGVNS.

The chain recombines TRBV14 with TRBJ2-7; D perhaps matches TRBD1 (5 bases). Germline V gene data show CDR1 as SGHDN and CDR2 as FVKESK. This CDR3 is built from 16 residues. V was pared by 2 bases and J by 4 bases, with 18 bases between. The CDR3 spells CASSQFPRTQTYEQYF. The CDR3 nucleotides read TGTGCCAGCAGCCAATTTCCTAGGACACAGACGTACGAGCAGTACTTC.

The V and J genes are TRBV14 and TRBJ1-1; D gene ambiguous. This CDR3 has 13 residues. Germline V CDR1 and CDR2: SGHDN, FVKESK. V gave up 6 bases and J gave up 0 bases, with 8 bases separating them. Here the CDR3 reads CASRSGMNTEAFF. The CDR3 coding sequence is TGTGCCAGCAGGTCCGGGATGAACACTGAAGCTTTCTTT.

The chain recombines TRBV6-2 or TRBV6-3 with TRBJ1-1; 9 bases align to TRBD1. CDR1 and CDR2 (germline): MNHEY, SVGEGT. This CDR3 is 14 amino acids long. The V segment lost 6 bases and the J segment 5 bases; nucleotides outside the gene matches: 7. The CDR3 sequence: CASSRDRGVTEAFF. The CDR3 DNA follows: TGTGCCAGCAGCAGAGACAGGGGGGTTACTGAAGCTTTCTTT.

The gene calls are TRBV27 and TRBJ2-1, with a tentative D call TRBD1 (6 bases). CDR1 and CDR2 from the germline V gene are MNHEY and SMNVEV (reference sequence). The CDR3 consists of 15 residues. V dropped 2 bases and J dropped 6 bases, with 14 bases sitting between them. The CDR3, as DNA: TGTGCCAGCAGTTTACTCTCTTCCAGGGGCAATGAGCAGTTCTTC. Its protein product is CASSLLSSRGNEQFF.

The J gene is TRBJ2-3, the V gene TRBV5-1; tentatively, D is TRBD2 (5 bases). Trimming took 3 bases from V and 6 from J, leaving 14 bases between them. The germline V gene encodes CDR1 SGHRS and CDR2 YFSETQ. This CDR3 region has 14 residues. The CDR3, as DNA: TGCGCCAGCAGCTCGGCGGGTAGTTCGGATACGCAGTATTTT. This codes for CASSSAGSSDTQYF.

This clone has a handful of counts. The CDR3 DNA is TGTGCCAGTGGCCGGGACAGGGCATTTCACGGGGAGCTGTTTTTT. Protein product: CASGRDRAFHGELFF. The chain employs TRBV19 and TRBJ2-2, with 9 nucleotides matching TRBD1. CDR1 and CDR2 (germline): LNHDA, SQIVND (reference sequence). The CDR3 contains 15 residues. The ends lost 8 bases at V and 7 bases at J; junction bases unmatched: 11.

This clone was seen a few times. Additional DNA sequences in this sample encode the identical CDR3. The chain combines TRBV5-1 with TRBJ2-2; 12 bases agree with TRBD2. Per the germline V gene, CDR1 is SGHRS and CDR2 is YFSETQ. This CDR3 comprises 17 residues. V shed 0 bases, J shed 1 base, and the junction held 1 base outside the gene matches. CDR3 sequence: CASSLGTSGMNTGELFF. The CDR3 nucleotides are TGCGCCAGCAGCTTGGGGACTAGCGGGATGAACACCGGGGAGCTGTTTTTT. Full variable domain (rest looked up from reference TRBV5-1 and TRBJ2-2): KAGVTQTPRYLIKTRGQQVTLSCSPISGHRSVSWYQQTPGQGLQFLFEYFSETQRNKGNFPGRFSGRQFSNSRSEMNVSTLELGDSALYLCASSLGTSGMNTGELFFGEGSRLTVL.